Listed here are 25 T cell receptor beta chains from one sample, sequenced in a study of blood T cell repertoires in COVID-19. Sequencing was performed with immunoSEQ multiplex PCR; in TCRdb, only in-frame clones are kept and a portion is missing. The sample holds 120,000 or so clones, approximately 90% seen once. Source material: peripheral blood. These receptors were obtained from a human donor in a cohort sampled during active COVID-19.

The rearrangement uses TRBV10-2 and TRBJ1-2, with unresolved D. Trimming left V 0 bases short and J 4 bases short, with 15 bases between. Germline V lookup: CDR1 WSHSY, CDR2 SAAADI. The CDR3 has 16 amino acids. The CDR3 nucleotides read TGCGCCAGCAGTGAGTCGCTAGCGGGCAACGTCTATGGCTACACCTTC. Protein product: CASSESLAGNVYGYTF.

This clone was detected once. The chain uses TRBV28 and TRBJ1-1; no definite D call. The CDR3 is made up of 13 amino acids. Germline V gives CDR1 MDHEN, CDR2 SYDVKM. V lost 7 bases, J lost 5 bases, and 14 bases lay in between. CDR3 sequence: CASNPSLRTEAFF. The CDR3 coding sequence is TGTGCCAGCAACCCCTCCCTCCGGACTGAAGCTTTCTTT. Full variable domain (rest looked up from reference TRBV28 and TRBJ1-1): DVKVTQSSRYLVKRTGEKVFLECVQDMDHENMFWYRQDPGLGLRLIYFSYDVKMKEKGDIPEGYSVSREKKERFSLILESASTNQTSMYLCASNPSLRTEAFFGQGTRLTVV.

V and J are TRBV7-9 and TRBJ2-2; D is unresolved. Trimming cost V 5 bases and J 8 bases, with 9 bases left between them. The germline V gene encodes CDR1 SEHNR and CDR2 FQNEAQ (reference sequence). CDR3 length equals 12 residues. CDR3: CASSRSEGELFF. DNA for the CDR3: TGTGCCAGCAGCCGGAGCGAGGGGGAGCTGTTTTTT. Using reference TRBV7-9 and TRBJ2-2 for the parts outside the CDR3, the full variable domain is DTGVSQNPRHKITKRGQNVTFRCDPISEHNRLYWYRQTLGQGPEFLTYFQNEAQLEKSRLLSDRFSAERPKGSFSTLEIQRTEQGDSAMYLCASSRSEGELFFGEGSRLTVL.

The V call is TRBV9, the J call TRBJ2-1, with 8 bases matching TRBD1. After removal of 3 bases from V and 6 bases from J, the junction contained 11 bases not matched to a gene. The germline V gene encodes CDR1 SGDLS and CDR2 YYNGEE. There are 16 residues in the CDR3. CDR3 DNA: TGTGCCAGCAGCGCAAGTCCGACAGGGGTGACCAATGAGCAGTTCTTC. It codes for CASSASPTGVTNEQFF.

The chain combines TRBV10-1 with TRBJ2-7; maybe TRBD1 (7 bases). The ends were cut back, 11 bases at V and 5 bases at J, with 19 bases in the middle. The length of the CDR3 is 13 residues. CDR1 and CDR2 (germline): WNHNN, SYGVQD (reference sequence). CDR3 residues: CARLPGGKNEQYF. Here the CDR3 DNA reads TGCGCCCGATTACCAGGGGGGAAAAACGAGCAGTACTTC.

J is TRBJ2-1 and V is TRBV4-2; 9 bases map to TRBD2. The CDR3 contains 16 residues. V lost 4 bases to trimming and J lost 5 bases; unmatched junction nucleotides: 9. The V gene's germline CDR1 is LGHNA and CDR2 YNFKEQ. The CDR3 region is CASSPAASGIHNEQFF. CDR3 bases: TGTGCCAGCAGCCCCGCGGCTAGCGGGATTCACAATGAGCAGTTCTTC.

The chain employs TRBV3-1 (or the pseudogene TRBV3-2) and TRBJ1-2; D is undetermined. CDR1 is LGHDT, CDR2 YNNKEL, per germline (reference sequence). V was clipped by 0 bases and J by 4 bases, with 9 bases between them. This CDR3 has 14 residues. In DNA form, the CDR3 reads TGTGCCAGCAGCCAAGAGTGGGGAGTCTATGGCTACACCTTC. It specifies CASSQEWGVYGYTF.

The genes are TRBV19 and TRBJ1-6; the D is unclear. V lost 6 bases and J 10 bases, leaving 22 bases between the germline ends. Germline-derived CDR1 and CDR2 are LNHDA and SQIVND (reference sequence). The CDR3 is 16 amino acids. The CDR3 DNA reads TGTGCCAGTAGGCTGAGGTTAGGAGGGTTTGGGTCACCCCTCCACTTT. Translating gives CASRLRLGGFGSPLHF.

The V and J genes are TRBV5-6 and TRBJ1-2; 9 bases are a match to TRBD1. Trimming at V came to 4 bases and at J to 7 bases, leaving 8 bases not matched to a gene. Looked up from germline, CDR1 is SGHDT and CDR2 is YYEEEE. There are 14 residues in the CDR3. CDR3 amino acids: CASSQGQGQAGYTF. The DNA for the CDR3 is TGTGCCAGCAGCCAAGGACAGGGGCAGGCTGGCTACACCTTC.

The V gene is TRBV7-2, the J gene TRBJ1-6; 7 bases are shared with TRBD1. CDR3 length: 17 amino acids. Germline V gene lookup returns CDR1 SGHTA and CDR2 FQGNSA. The V segment lost 0 bases and the J segment 8 bases; nucleotides outside the gene matches: 10. This CDR3 reads CASSLALVGQPYSPLHF. The CDR3 nucleotides are TGTGCCAGCAGCTTAGCGCTAGTGGGACAGCCTTATTCACCCCTCCACTTT.

The table lists this clone with a few counts. V and J are TRBV4-1 and TRBJ2-1, with a possible D match to TRBD2 (6 bases). V shed 0 bases and J shed 0 bases, with 12 bases lying between them. The CDR3 has 17 residues. The germline V gene has CDR1 MGHRA and CDR2 YSYEKL. The CDR3 is CASSQEAGSSSYNEQFF. The CDR3 DNA is TGCGCCAGCAGCCAAGAGGCGGGATCGAGCTCCTACAATGAGCAGTTCTTC.

The chain uses TRBV29-1 and TRBJ2-1; the D gene is possibly TRBD2 (6 bases). Germline V gene lookup returns CDR1 SQVTM and CDR2 ANQGSEA. Trimming took 8 bases from V and 2 from J, leaving 16 bases between them. CDR3 length equals 14 residues. The CDR3 loop reads CSFLSGSPYNEQFF. As DNA, the CDR3 is TGCAGCTTTCTCTCCGGGAGCCCCTACAATGAGCAGTTCTTC.

In DNA, the CDR3 is TGTGCCAGCAGCCCGGGGACAGCGAACACTGAAGCTTTCTTT. This sequence encodes CASSPGTANTEAFF. The J gene is TRBJ1-1, the V gene TRBV7-2; 7 positions match TRBD1. The V gene's germline CDR1 is SGHTA and CDR2 FQGNSA. Germline trimming cut 5 bases from V and 1 base from J; bases unmatched to any gene: 4. CDR3 length equals 14 residues.

The table lists this clone with a few counts. The chain couples TRBV4-1 to TRBJ2-7; D is perhaps TRBD2 (6 bases). The germline V gene has CDR1 MGHRA and CDR2 YSYEKL. The CDR3 loop spans 17 amino acids. The V gene lost 2 bases and the J gene lost 1 base, with 18 bases spanning the gap. The CDR3 reads CASSQTTSGVKSYEQYF. CDR3 in DNA: TGCGCCAGCAGCCAAACGACGTCGGGGGTTAAGTCCTACGAGCAGTACTTC.

The chain joins TRBV19 to TRBJ2-5; 8 nucleotides agree with TRBD1. Losses at the gene ends were 4 bases for V and 5 bases for J; bases not matched to a gene: 12. CDR3 length: 16 residues. Germline CDR1 is LNHDA and CDR2 is SQIVND (reference sequence). CDR3 region: CASSTFRTGYAETQYF. CDR3 nucleotide sequence: TGTGCCAGTAGTACCTTTCGGACAGGGTATGCTGAGACCCAGTACTTC.

V is TRBV5-1 and J is TRBJ2-1; D is perhaps TRBD2 (5 bases). The germline V and J ends were trimmed by 4 bases and 9 bases, with 8 bases remaining between them. CDR3 length: 11 amino acids. Germline CDR1 and CDR2: SGHRS and YFSETQ. CDR3 DNA: TGCGCCAGCAGCGAGGGAGTTGAGCAGTTCTTC. Its protein product is CASSEGVEQFF.

The chain recombines TRBV29-1 with TRBJ2-7, with TRBD2 matching 9 bases. V shed 1 base, J shed 1 base, and the junction held 2 bases outside the gene matches. Germline V gene data show CDR1 as SQVTM and CDR2 as ANQGSEA. This CDR3 has 14 residues. CDR3 sequence: CSVEGSGGSYEQYF. The CDR3 DNA sequence: TGCAGCGTTGAAGGTAGCGGGGGATCCTACGAGCAGTACTTC.

A word on this clone: Within the sample, other DNA sequences also encode this same CDR3. The chain combines TRBV19 with TRBJ2-5; weak D call: TRBD2 (7 bases). Germline V lookup: CDR1 LNHDA, CDR2 SQIVND (reference sequence). V gave up 1 base and J gave up 4 bases, with 10 bases separating them. CDR3 length equals 14 residues. CDR3 sequence reads: CASSIGGGAETQYF. The CDR3 region has the DNA TGTGCCAGTAGTATAGGTGGGGGGGCAGAGACCCAGTACTTC.

V is TRBV3-1 (or the pseudogene TRBV3-2) and J is TRBJ2-5, with 15 positions matching TRBD2. CDR3 length: 16 residues. The J segment lost 4 bases and the V segment lost 4 bases, leaving 4 bases of the junction unmatched. Germline V gene lookup returns CDR1 LGHDT and CDR2 YNNKEL (reference sequence). This CDR3 reads CASSRGLAGGRETQYF. The CDR3 DNA is TGTGCCAGCAGCCGAGGACTAGCGGGGGGGCGAGAGACCCAGTACTTC.

The V gene is TRBV7-2, the J gene TRBJ1-5, with no clear D. CDR3 length equals 12 residues. The germline CDR1 and CDR2 sequences are SGHTA and FQGNSA. V shed 5 bases and J shed 5 bases, with 7 bases lying between them. DNA for the CDR3: TGTGCCAGCAGCCCGTATGATCAGCCCCAGCATTTT. Its protein is CASSPYDQPQHF.

The V call is TRBV18, the J call TRBJ2-3; TRBD2 is a possible D gene (6 bases). V lost 3 bases and J lost 6, with 19 bases in between. CDR3 length equals 16 residues. CDR1 and CDR2 (germline): KGHSH, LQKENI. The CDR3 DNA reads TGTGCCAGCTCACCCCCAGGCGGAGGGCCTGTGGATACGCAGTATTTT. It specifies CASSPPGGGPVDTQYF.

The chain has TRBV28 and TRBJ2-1; D gene unclear. Germline V CDR1 and CDR2: MDHEN, SYDVKM. Trimming removed 1 base at V and 1 base at J, with 5 bases between. This CDR3 has 14 amino acids. CDR3 nucleotides: TGTGCCAGCAGTTTATTCGGGTCCTACAATGAGCAGTTCTTC. Protein: CASSLFGSYNEQFF.

The V call is TRBV2, the J call TRBJ2-1; TRBD1 is a possible D gene (6 bases). CDR1 is SNHLY, CDR2 FYNNEI, per germline. Trimming removed 3 bases from V and 2 bases from J, with 11 bases in between. The CDR3 consists of 15 residues. The chain's CDR3 is CASSEWQGPYNEQFF. In DNA, the CDR3 is TGTGCCAGCAGTGAGTGGCAGGGGCCCTACAATGAGCAGTTCTTC.

In this sample, this clone turned up a few times. This sequence joins TRBV20-1 and TRBJ2-1, with a possible D match to TRBD2 (5 bases). Germline V gene data show CDR1 as DFQATT and CDR2 as SNEGSKA (reference sequence). This CDR3 is built from 12 residues. V was clipped by 3 bases and J by 10 bases, with 13 bases between them. The CDR3 nucleotides read TGCAGTGCTAGTAAATCGACTAACGAGCAGTTCTTC. Its translation: CSASKSTNEQFF.

This clone was seen just once. The chain uses TRBV2 and TRBJ1-2; 8 bases line up with TRBD1. The germline CDR1 and CDR2 sequences are SNHLY and FYNNEI. V lost 6 bases to trimming and J lost 1 base; unmatched junction nucleotides: 7. CDR3 length: 15 amino acids. The CDR3 DNA follows: TGTGCCAGCAGCGAGGGACAGGACTTTAACTATGGCTACACCTTC. This encodes CASSEGQDFNYGYTF.